This TCR beta chain is drawn from a study of blood T cell repertoires in COVID-19. The CDR3 consists of 16 residues. V gave up 4 bases and J gave up 1 base; unmatched junction bases: 5. Germline CDR1 is SGHRS and CDR2 is YFSETQ. Some clones are missing from TCRdb's copy, which holds only in-frame ones; the method was immunoSEQ multiplex PCR. The table includes 55,000 to 75,000 clones, 70% to 85% detected once. The receptor's source is a man at least 80 years old with active COVID-19. The V and J genes are TRBV5-1 and TRBJ2-5, with 12 bases matching TRBD2. Specimen: peripheral blood. CDR3: CASSRGLAGFQETQYF. The CDR3 bases are TGCGCCAGCAGCCGCGGACTAGCGGGGTTCCAAGAGACCCAGTACTTC.